Below, 32 T cell receptor beta chains from the same sample are listed, as sequenced in a study of T cell repertoires in cytomegalovirus infection. TCRdb reprocessed the reads via MiXCR and lists one record per CDR3 protein. Found here are some 150,000 distinct CDR3 sequences, roughly 6% of them singletons; the top ten hold about 20%. Sequences were obtained from PBMCs. The receptors come from a human donor in good health (CMV status not recorded). Some clones in this sample may be carry-over from other donors' samples.

This clonotype occurred many times. The chain combines TRBV6-2 or TRBV6-3 with TRBJ2-3; 7 nucleotides line up with TRBD1. The J segment lost 3 bases and the V segment lost 1 base, leaving 10 bases of the junction unmatched. Germline-derived CDR1 and CDR2 are MNHEY and SVGEGT. This CDR3 comprises 17 residues. DNA for the CDR3: TGTGCCAGCAGTTACTTGTTCGGGACAGTTAGGACAGATACGCAGTATTTT. Translated: CASSYLFGTVRTDTQYF.

At least ten counts were recorded for this clonotype. This chain connects TRBV7-2 to TRBJ2-5; D is unresolved. The CDR3 is 13 amino acids. In germline, CDR1 is SGHTA, CDR2 FQGNSA. V lost 5 bases, J lost 5 bases, and 12 bases lay in between. The CDR3 loop reads CASSVPGRETQYF. CDR3 DNA: TGTGCCAGCAGCGTACCAGGAAGGGAGACCCAGTACTTC.

In its sample, this clonotype was seen many times. The chain recombines TRBV7-6 with TRBJ1-6, with 9 bases that match TRBD1. CDR3 size: 16 residues. V trimming: 1 base; J trimming: 7 bases; junction bases outside the gene matches: 5. Germline CDR1 and CDR2: SGHVS and FNYEAQ. CDR3: CASSLGGQGQNSPLHF. CDR3 sequence (DNA): TGTGCCAGCAGCTTAGGAGGACAGGGGCAAAATTCACCCCTCCACTTT.

This clonotype showed up many times. The chain links TRBV7-8 to TRBJ1-1, with D maybe TRBD1 (5 bases). Germline V CDR1 and CDR2: SGHVS, FQNEAQ. Between the trimmed V and J ends, which lost 3 bases and 4 bases, there was a span of 12 bases. The CDR3 runs 14 residues. The CDR3 sequence is CASSFGGDGTEAFF. The CDR3 region has the DNA TGTGCCAGCAGCTTCGGGGGGGATGGCACTGAAGCTTTCTTT.

In this sample, this clonotype turned up many times. This chain connects TRBV11-2 to TRBJ1-6, with D perhaps TRBD1 (6 bases). V lost 7 bases and J 7 bases, leaving 14 bases between the germline ends. CDR3 size: 14 residues. The germline CDR1 and CDR2 sequences are SGHAT and FQNNGV. The DNA for the CDR3 is TGTGCCAGCAACCCGGGACAAAGCAATTCACCCCTCCACTTT. It specifies CASNPGQSNSPLHF.

This clonotype showed up just a few times. The chain employs TRBV28 and TRBJ1-2; D possibly corresponds to TRBD1 (5 bases). Germline V gene sequence: CDR1 MDHEN, CDR2 SYDVKM. Trimming shortened V by 8 bases and J by 4 bases, and 14 bases separated the two germline ends. The length of the CDR3 is 13 residues. The CDR3 DNA follows: TGTGCCAGCCGGTCTGGGACGGTCTATGGCTACACCTTC. It specifies CASRSGTVYGYTF.

This clonotype was seen more than once but under ten times. Written as DNA, the CDR3 is TGTGCCAGCAGTCCAGCCCCTTATGGCTACACCTTC. This translates into CASSPAPYGYTF. The chain joins TRBV12-3 or TRBV12-4 to TRBJ1-2; D gene uncertain. The V gene lost 5 bases and the J gene lost 5 bases, with 9 bases spanning the gap. This CDR3 comprises 12 residues.

At least ten counts were recorded for this clonotype. V usage is TRBV25-1 and J usage is TRBJ1-6, with a weak D call TRBD1 (5 bases). Trimming shortened V by 6 bases and J by 4 bases, and 7 bases separated the two germline ends. In germline, CDR1 is MGHDK, CDR2 SYGVNS. This CDR3 contains 13 residues. CDR3 nucleotide sequence: TGTGCCAGCAGGACAGATTATAATTCACCCCTCCACTTT. Translation: CASRTDYNSPLHF.

In this sample, this clonotype turned up many times. J is TRBJ2-1 and V is TRBV6-4, with D tentatively TRBD1 (5 bases). V was pared by 4 bases and J by 8 bases, with 9 bases between. Per the germline V gene, CDR1 is MRHNA and CDR2 is SNTAGT. The CDR3 extends over 12 amino acids. CDR3 region: CASSAGNYEQFF. CDR3 in DNA: TGTGCCAGCAGTGCAGGGAACTATGAGCAGTTCTTC.

There are many counts of this clonotype. The chain uses TRBV20-1 and TRBJ2-2; D ambiguous. V was cut by 0 bases and J by 1 base, with 6 bases left in between. The CDR3 runs 14 residues. Germline V gives CDR1 DFQATT, CDR2 SNEGSKA (reference sequence). CDR3 sequence (DNA): TGCAGTGCTAGAGATAGAGGGAACACCGGGGAGCTGTTTTTT. Its protein product is CSARDRGNTGELFF.

This clonotype was observed a handful of times. CDR3 amino acids: CSARRVISTQYF. CDR3 nucleotide sequence: TGCAGTGCCCGAAGAGTGATTTCCACCCAGTACTTC. The V call is TRBV20-1, the J call TRBJ2-5; no clear D. Trimming removed 6 bases at V and 8 bases at J, with 16 bases between. Germline V gene sequence: CDR1 DFQATT, CDR2 SNEGSKA (reference sequence). The CDR3 totals 12 residues.

Ten or more counts support this clonotype. The V and J genes are TRBV20-1 and TRBJ2-1; tentatively, D is TRBD1 (5 bases). This CDR3 has 15 residues. Germline CDR1 is DFQATT and CDR2 is SNEGSKA (reference sequence). Trimming stripped 3 bases from V and 2 bases from J, with 14 bases between. In DNA, the CDR3 is TGCAGTGCTAGCCCCAGGGTAGACGCCTACAATGAGCAGTTCTTC. Its translation is CSASPRVDAYNEQFF.

There are many counts of this clonotype. The rearrangement joins TRBV12-3 or TRBV12-4 to TRBJ2-7, with TRBD2 identical over 9 bases. The V segment lost 4 bases and the J segment 3 bases; nucleotides outside the gene matches: 7. The length of the CDR3 is 15 residues. The DNA for the CDR3 is TGTGCCAGCAGTTCGTTAGCGGGGGTCAGCTACGAGCAGTACTTC. Its translation is CASSSLAGVSYEQYF.

This clonotype was counted at least ten times. The genes are TRBV7-9 and TRBJ1-2; D remains unclear. The CDR3 consists of 14 residues. Germline V gives CDR1 SEHNR, CDR2 FQNEAQ (reference sequence). V was pared by 1 base and J by 1 base, with 7 bases between. For the CDR3, the DNA is TGTGCCAGCAGCTTAGTTCCCGATAACTATGGCTACACCTTC. The encoded protein is CASSLVPDNYGYTF.

This clonotype was picked up many times. V usage is TRBV7-2 and J usage is TRBJ2-2; D not certain. From germline, CDR1 is SGHTA and CDR2 FQGNSA. There are 15 residues in the CDR3. V shed 1 base and J shed 7 bases, with 13 bases lying between them. The CDR3 sequence is CASSLETTRGGELFF. The DNA of the CDR3 is TGTGCCAGCAGCTTAGAGACGACGCGAGGCGGGGAGCTGTTTTTT. The full variable domain, with the rest looked up from reference TRBV7-2 and TRBJ2-2, is GAGVSQSPSNKVTEKGKDVELRCDPISGHTALYWYRQSLGQGLEFLIYFQGNSAPDKSGLPSDRFSAERTGGSVSTLTIQRTQQEDSAVYLCASSLETTRGGELFFGEGSRLTVL.

Ten or more counts support this clonotype. The rearrangement joins TRBV7-2 to TRBJ2-2; D is perhaps TRBD2 (6 bases). The CDR3 spans 13 residues. Germline-derived CDR1 and CDR2 are SGHTA and FQGNSA. Trimming took off 5 bases at V and 7 bases at J, with 11 bases between the two ends. This CDR3 is CASSPFGGGELFF. The CDR3 DNA reads TGTGCCAGCAGCCCGTTCGGGGGCGGGGAGCTGTTTTTT. Looking up the rest from reference TRBV7-2 and TRBJ2-2 gives the full variable domain: GAGVSQSPSNKVTEKGKDVELRCDPISGHTALYWYRQSLGQGLEFLIYFQGNSAPDKSGLPSDRFSAERTGGSVSTLTIQRTQQEDSAVYLCASSPFGGGELFFGEGSRLTVL.

The sample holds many counts of this clonotype. The genes are TRBV3-1 and TRBJ1-5; maybe TRBD1 (6 bases). Germline V gives CDR1 LGHDT, CDR2 YNNKEL (reference sequence). This CDR3 has 13 amino acids. Trimming stripped 6 bases from V and 6 bases from J, with 12 bases between. The CDR3 here is CASRGGPGQPQHF. The CDR3 DNA sequence: TGTGCCAGCAGGGGGGGGCCAGGTCAGCCCCAGCATTTT.

The chain joins TRBV29-1 to TRBJ1-2; D remains ambiguous. CDR3 length: 10 residues. Germline assignment: CDR1 SQVTM and CDR2 ANQGSEA. Trimming cost V 5 bases and J 3 bases, with 4 bases left between them. In DNA, the CDR3 is TGCAGCGTTTATCACTATGGCTACACCTTC. It translates to CSVYHYGYTF.

At least ten counts were recorded for this clonotype. The V and J genes are TRBV7-9 and TRBJ2-7; D perhaps matches TRBD2 (6 bases). There are 15 residues in the CDR3. Trimming shortened V by 3 bases and J by 7 bases, and 19 bases separated the two germline ends. Germline loops: CDR1 SEHNR, CDR2 FQNEAQ (reference sequence). The CDR3 DNA is TGTGCCAGCAGCTTGGGGAGGCAGGGAAACACGGAGCAGTACTTC. This sequence encodes CASSLGRQGNTEQYF.

This clonotype was recorded many times. The chain joins TRBV7-8 to TRBJ2-7, with D possibly being TRBD2 (6 bases). CDR3 size: 16 residues. Trimming took 2 bases from V and 2 from J, leaving 16 bases between them. Per germline, CDR1 SGHVS and CDR2 FQNEAQ. Here the CDR3 reads CASSLWAGRTPYEQYF. The CDR3 bases are TGTGCCAGCAGCTTATGGGCGGGGAGAACCCCCTACGAGCAGTACTTC.

About this clonotype: It may be a read error: a sequence one base away is much more abundant. This CDR3 fails to terminate in the conserved phenylalanine or tryptophan, so it likely reflects a read error. The chain recombines TRBV20-1 with TRBJ2-1; the D gene could be TRBD1 or TRBD2 (6 bases each). Looked up from germline, CDR1 is DFQATT and CDR2 is SNEGSKA (reference sequence). The CDR3 contains 16 residues. Trimming cost V 7 bases and J 0 bases, with 19 bases left between them. CDR3 DNA: TGCAGTGGCCAGGGGCGGGGTCGCGACTCCTACAATGAGCAGTTCTCC. Amino acid sequence: CSGQGRGRDSYNEQFS.

This clonotype was detected many times. The V call is TRBV5-1, the J call TRBJ1-1; D is unclear. The V and J ends lost 4 bases and 1 base respectively, with 11 bases between them. The CDR3 contains 14 residues. Germline CDR1 SGHRS, CDR2 YFSETQ. The CDR3 protein is CASSPGLTNTEAFF. CDR3 coding DNA: TGCGCCAGCAGCCCTGGACTGACGAACACTGAAGCTTTCTTT.

This clonotype was recorded at least ten times. The rearrangement links TRBV19 to TRBJ1-5, with TRBD1 as a possible D gene (5 bases). Germline V CDR1 and CDR2: LNHDA, SQIVND (reference sequence). The CDR3 has 16 amino acids. The V end lost 5 bases, the J end lost 2 bases, and 16 bases lay between the germline ends. This CDR3 reads CASSEPQGLGNQPQHF. CDR3 DNA sequence: TGTGCCAGTAGTGAGCCCCAGGGCTTGGGCAATCAGCCCCAGCATTTT.

This clonotype was seen repeatedly, ten times or more. The J gene is TRBJ1-3, the V gene TRBV12-3 or TRBV12-4; no reliable D call. This CDR3 comprises 14 residues. V was trimmed by 3 bases and J by 4 bases, leaving 10 bases between them. The CDR3 reads CASSFGGAGNTIYF. The CDR3 bases are TGTGCCAGCAGTTTCGGAGGTGCGGGAAACACCATATATTTT.

This clonotype was found a few times. The chain is built from TRBV5-1 and TRBJ1-5, with D hard to call. The germline V and J ends were trimmed by 7 bases and 5 bases, with 13 bases remaining between them. The CDR3 consists of 13 residues. Germline CDR1 is SGHRS and CDR2 is YFSETQ. CDR3: CASSQTTDQPQHF. In nucleotides, the CDR3 is TGCGCCAGCTCCCAGACAACCGATCAGCCCCAGCATTTT. Supplemented by reference TRBV5-1 and TRBJ1-5, the full variable domain reads KAGVTQTPRYLIKTRGQQVTLSCSPISGHRSVSWYQQTPGQGLQFLFEYFSETQRNKGNFPGRFSGRQFSNSRSEMNVSTLELGDSALYLCASSQTTDQPQHFGDGTRLSIL.

This clonotype has a count of ten or more. The CDR3 loop is CASSLAAVGAGGNNEQFF. As DNA, the CDR3 is TGTGCCAGCAGCTTAGCGGCGGTCGGAGCGGGGGGAAACAATGAGCAGTTCTTC. The genes are TRBV7-2 and TRBJ2-1; 9 bases are shared with TRBD2. The germline gives CDR1 SGHTA, CDR2 FQGNSA. The trim removed 0 bases at V and 5 bases at J, leaving 11 bases unmatched. This CDR3 has 18 residues.

This clonotype was seen repeatedly, ten times or more. The V and J genes are TRBV25-1 and TRBJ1-2, with D unresolved. Deletions cut 5 bases from V and 4 bases from J, with 17 bases between. There are 15 residues in the CDR3. The germline V gene encodes CDR1 MGHDK and CDR2 SYGVNS. The CDR3 sequence is CASSRIERLLYGYTF. DNA of the CDR3: TGTGCCAGCAGTCGGATAGAACGGCTTCTCTATGGCTACACCTTC.

The chain couples TRBV6-6 to TRBJ2-5, with TRBD2 as a possible D gene (7 bases). Deletions cut 2 bases from V and 1 base from J, with 14 bases between. The CDR3 is made up of 16 amino acids. Per germline, CDR1 MNHNY and CDR2 SVGAGI (reference sequence). CDR3 region: CASSYGGAAIQETQYF. The CDR3 DNA reads as TGTGCCAGCAGTTACGGGGGGGCAGCGATCCAAGAGACCCAGTACTTC.

With regard to this clonotype: Being one base from a much bigger clone, this may be a read error. The chain joins TRBV29-1 to TRBJ2-1; TRBD2 aligns across 7 bases. Trimming took 3 bases from V and 8 from J; bases not matched to a gene: 7. CDR1 is SQVTM and CDR2 is ANQGSEA in the germline V gene. The CDR3 extends over 13 amino acids. The CDR3 nucleotides are TGCAGCGTTGATTCTGGCGGGGGTGATGAGCAGTTCTTC. It yields the protein CSVDSGGGDEQFF.

This clonotype was seen a few times. CDR3 amino acids: CSVEAATGNTIYF. Written as DNA, the CDR3 is TGCAGCGTTGAAGCAGCGACTGGAAACACCATATATTTT. The chain joins TRBV29-1 to TRBJ1-3; the D is unclear. V was pared by 1 base and J by 2 bases, with 6 bases between. Germline V gene sequence: CDR1 SQVTM, CDR2 ANQGSEA. CDR3 size: 13 residues.

In its sample, this clonotype was seen many times. The chain links TRBV7-8 to TRBJ1-2; D not resolved. The CDR3 is 14 residues long. V lost 5 bases to trimming and J lost 5 bases, with 15 bases between them. Germline-derived CDR1 and CDR2 are SGHVS and FQNEAQ. CDR3 sequence: CASSPDGLGYGYTF. The CDR3 DNA is TGTGCCAGCAGCCCTGACGGACTGGGGTATGGCTACACCTTC.

Ten or more counts support this clonotype. The chain uses TRBV28 and TRBJ2-7; TRBD2 might be the D (6 bases). V gave up 3 bases and J gave up 1 base, with 22 bases separating them. Germline V lookup: CDR1 MDHEN, CDR2 SYDVKM. The CDR3 covers 18 residues. CDR3 sequence: CASSFSRGVGGESYEQYF. For the CDR3, the DNA is TGTGCCAGCAGTTTTTCCCGGGGAGTCGGAGGGGAGTCCTACGAGCAGTACTTC.